Sequencing of this T cell receptor (beta chain) was carried out in a study of neoadjuvant nivolumab and ipilimumab in lung cancer. Study-level points and caveats: TCR receptors were sequenced in few samples. TCR richness and clonality were higher in tumors than adjacent uninvolved lung.

A note on this clone: Its antigen is unknown.

The length of the CDR3 is 15 residues. The V gene end was trimmed by 4 bases and the J gene end by 2 bases; junction bases not matched to a gene: 6. CDR1 is SGHRS and CDR2 is YFSETQ in the germline V gene. Using immunoSEQ multiplex PCR, the repertoire was profiled, and TCRdb retains in-frame clones only, with some absent. In the table there are some 18,000 clones, roughly 77% of which are singletons. The chain is built from TRBV5-1 and TRBJ1-5; 7 nucleotides align to TRBD1. The sequence was collected from an adult with non-small cell lung cancer. The sequenced sample was tumor tissue, obtained after neoadjuvant nivolumab, alone or with ipilimumab, at or shortly before surgery. In DNA, the CDR3 is TGCGCCAGCAGCCCCTCCGGGACAGGCAATCAGCCCCAGCATTTT. As protein: CASSPSGTGNQPQHF.